This entry features one T cell receptor beta chain sequence. No antigen is known for it. This record belongs to a study of cytomegalovirus exposure and HLA in healthy donors. Study observations and caveats: For most TCR beta V segments, an earlier analysis put the productive rate at about 87% or about 30% of the time. Many donors carried some public TCRs, although rarity characterized most TCR sequences. Common viral pathogens seemed to be connected with several of the most significant clusters, according to a later analysis.

Everyone who donated was a healthy bone marrow donor. The CDR3 contains 15 residues. Per the germline V gene, CDR1 is SGHRS and CDR2 is YFSETQ. Deletions cut 3 bases from V and 2 bases from J, with 14 bases between. Both 60 Vbeta primers and 13 Jbeta primers went into the PCR. Generated by immunoSEQ multiplex PCR, the TCRdb table keeps only in-frame clones and is missing some. The data show about 110,000 clones, around 76% seen once. The sequenced sample was PBMCs. The sequence was collected from a man aged 25-40 years in good health and CMV-seropositive. The rearrangement links TRBV5-1 to TRBJ2-5; tentatively, D is TRBD2 (6 bases). The CDR3 coding sequence is TGCGCCAGCAGCTGGCGGGATCCCCTTCAAGAGACCCAGTACTTC. Amino acids: CASSWRDPLQETQYF.